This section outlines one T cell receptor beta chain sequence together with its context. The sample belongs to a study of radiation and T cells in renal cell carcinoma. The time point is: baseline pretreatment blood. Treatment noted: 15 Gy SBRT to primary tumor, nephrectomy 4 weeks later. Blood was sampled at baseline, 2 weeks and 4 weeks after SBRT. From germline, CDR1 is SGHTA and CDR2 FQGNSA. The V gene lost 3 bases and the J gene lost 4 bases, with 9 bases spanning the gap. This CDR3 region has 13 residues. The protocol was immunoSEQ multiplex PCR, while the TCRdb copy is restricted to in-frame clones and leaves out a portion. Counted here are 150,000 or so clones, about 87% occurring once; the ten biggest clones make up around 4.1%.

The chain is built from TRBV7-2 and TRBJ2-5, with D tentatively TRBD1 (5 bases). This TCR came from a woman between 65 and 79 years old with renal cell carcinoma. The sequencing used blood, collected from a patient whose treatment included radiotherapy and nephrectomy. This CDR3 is CASSLKGPETQYF. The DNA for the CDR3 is TGTGCCAGCAGCTTGAAGGGGCCAGAGACCCAGTACTTC.